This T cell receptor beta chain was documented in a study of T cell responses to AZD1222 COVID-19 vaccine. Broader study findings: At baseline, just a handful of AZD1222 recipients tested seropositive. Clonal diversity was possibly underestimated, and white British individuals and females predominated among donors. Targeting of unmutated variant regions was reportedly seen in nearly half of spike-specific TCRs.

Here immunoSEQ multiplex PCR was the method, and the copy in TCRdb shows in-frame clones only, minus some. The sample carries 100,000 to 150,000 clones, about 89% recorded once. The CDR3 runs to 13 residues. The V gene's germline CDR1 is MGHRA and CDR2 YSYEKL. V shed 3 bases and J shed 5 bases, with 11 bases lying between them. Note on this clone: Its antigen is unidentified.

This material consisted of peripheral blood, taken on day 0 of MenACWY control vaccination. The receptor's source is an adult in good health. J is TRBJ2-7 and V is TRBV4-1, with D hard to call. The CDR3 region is CASSQIGSDEQYF. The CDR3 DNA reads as TGCGCCAGCAGCCAGATTGGGTCGGACGAGCAGTACTTC.